These 9 T cell receptor beta chains originate from one sample sequenced in a study of cytomegalovirus exposure and HLA in healthy donors. Primers for the PCR totalled 60 Vbeta and 13 Jbeta. Produced via immunoSEQ multiplex PCR; TCRdb's table is partial and in-frame only. This repertoire shows some 120,000 clones, nearly 80% found once; its top ten account for just under 6.5%. The sample taken for sequencing was PBMCs. These receptors all stem from a woman in her thirties or forties in good health and CMV-seronegative.

This rearrangement joins TRBV28 to TRBJ2-4, with 9 positions matching TRBD1. CDR1 is MDHEN and CDR2 is SYDVKM in the germline V gene. The CDR3 contains 17 residues. With V trimmed by 6 bases and J by 0 bases, 9 bases remained unmatched. The CDR3 sequence: CASRSRGQGLAKNIQYF. As DNA, the CDR3 is TGTGCCAGCAGGTCTAGGGGACAGGGATTAGCCAAAAACATTCAGTACTTC.

The V call is TRBV2, the J call TRBJ2-5; 14 nucleotides align to TRBD2. With V trimmed by 3 bases and J by 6 bases, 3 bases remained unmatched. Germline V gene lookup returns CDR1 SNHLY and CDR2 FYNNEI. CDR3 length equals 15 residues. CDR3 protein: CASSEGLAGVKTQYF. The CDR3 nucleotides are TGTGCCAGCAGTGAGGGACTAGCGGGAGTTAAGACCCAGTACTTC.

This clone has a single count. This chain connects TRBV5-1 to TRBJ2-5; a weak D match, TRBD1 (5 bases). The V gene lost 1 base and the J gene lost 2 bases, with 9 bases spanning the gap. Germline V gives CDR1 SGHRS, CDR2 YFSETQ. The length of the CDR3 is 14 residues. The CDR3 is CASSLFTGQETQYF. DNA for the CDR3: TGCGCCAGCAGCTTGTTTACAGGACAAGAGACCCAGTACTTC.

This chain joins TRBV6-1 and TRBJ2-7; the match to TRBD2 covers 7 bases. The CDR3 loop spans 12 amino acids. V lost 6 bases to trimming and J lost 5 bases; unmatched junction nucleotides: 4. Per the germline V gene, CDR1 is MNHNS and CDR2 is SASEGT. CDR3 DNA: TGTGCCAGCAGAGACAGCGGGGACGAGCAGTACTTC. Its translation: CASRDSGDEQYF.

This clone turned up a few times. J is TRBJ2-1 and V is TRBV11-1; D call uncertain. V was pared by 1 base and J by 8 bases, with 9 bases between. The CDR3 length is 13 residues. Germline V gives CDR1 SGHAT, CDR2 FQDESV (reference sequence). The CDR3 nucleotides are TGTGCCAGCAGCTTAGATGTGAGGTATGAGCAGTTCTTC. It codes for CASSLDVRYEQFF. Supplemented by reference TRBV11-1 and TRBJ2-1, the full variable domain reads EAEVAQSPRYKITEKSQAVAFWCDPISGHATLYWYRQILGQGPELLVQFQDESVVDDSQLPKDRFSAERLKGVDSTLKIQPAELGDSAMYLCASSLDVRYEQFFGPGTRLTVL.

This clone was counted only a few times. The chain links TRBV14 to TRBJ2-2; tentative D call: TRBD1 (6 bases). Germline V gene sequence: CDR1 SGHDN, CDR2 FVKESK. There are 17 residues in the CDR3. Trimming removed 0 bases from V and 6 bases from J, with 17 bases in between. The CDR3 DNA is TGTGCCAGCAGCCAAGACCCTCCAGGGGTTTTCCCCGGGGAGCTGTTTTTT. Translated, it gives CASSQDPPGVFPGELFF.

The chain couples TRBV19 to TRBJ2-3, with TRBD2 as a possible D gene (5 bases). The V end was cut by 6 bases, the J end by 2 bases, with 9 bases between. The CDR3 is 13 residues long. The V gene's germline CDR1 is LNHDA and CDR2 SQIVND (reference sequence). The CDR3 is CASSERITDTQYF. As DNA, the CDR3 is TGTGCCAGTAGCGAGCGGATCACAGATACGCAGTATTTT. Combining the CDR3 with reference TRBV19 and TRBJ2-3 gives the whole variable domain DGGITQSPKYLFRKEGQNVTLSCEQNLNHDAMYWYRQDPGQGLRLIYYSQIVNDFQKGDIAEGYSVSREKKESFPLTVTSAQKNPTAFYLCASSERITDTQYFGPGTRLTVL.

This chain's CDR3 is CASSQERVTNEKLFF. CDR3 DNA: TGCGCCAGCAGCCAAGAACGCGTCACTAATGAAAAACTGTTTTTT. This chain joins TRBV4-3 and TRBJ1-4; unclear D gene. Germline lookup yields CDR1 LGHNA and CDR2 YSLEER. This CDR3 has 15 amino acids. V was clipped by 0 bases and J by 2 bases, with 7 bases between them.

The CDR3 is CASSLADYEQYF. The CDR3 DNA reads TGTGCCAGCAGTTTAGCGGACTACGAGCAGTACTTC. The chain is built from TRBV28 and TRBJ2-7; D call uncertain. The CDR3 is made up of 12 amino acids. Germline V CDR1 and CDR2: MDHEN, SYDVKM. V shed 2 bases and J shed 3 bases, with 5 bases lying between them.